This entry features one T cell receptor beta chain sequence. Its antigen is as yet unknown. This specimen comes from a study of T-cell memory formation after mild COVID-19. Findings and caveats of the study: CD8+ contracting clones occupied EMRA, while CD4+ ones occupied mainly CM and EM. Day 15 to 85 contractors were CD4/CD8 balanced; later expanders leaned CD4+.

TCRdb analysed the 5' RACE reads with MiXCR anew, one entry per CDR3 protein. The table lists over 150,000 distinct CDR3 sequences, 20% to 25% of them singletons. CDR3 length: 12 amino acids. V gave up 3 bases and J gave up 6 bases, with 6 bases separating them. This sequence originates from an adult woman who had mild COVID-19 (a few samples of this study predate the infection). Cell type and time point are not known. The rearrangement joins TRBV12-3 or TRBV12-4 to TRBJ1-5; D is uncertain. Sequenced sample: PBMCs or a T cell subset sorted from them (not recorded which). CDR3 DNA: TGTGCCAGCAGTTTGATTGGTCAGCCCCAGCATTTT. It codes for CASSLIGQPQHF.